Listed here is a single T cell receptor beta chain. The antigen is unknown. These data originate in a study of OX40 agonist ivuxolimab in advanced cancers. The wider study: Prior anti-PD-1, anti-PD-L1 or anti-CTLA-4 therapy was allowed; more than 30% had some.

Blood sampling took place at baseline, cycle 4 day 1, and cycle 7 day 1. Produced via immunoSEQ multiplex PCR; TCRdb's table is partial and in-frame only. The data hold just over 95,000 clones, with around 90% observed a single time. Findings of the study overall: Averaged across samples, CD8+ T cells carried more expanded clones than CD4+ did.

Germline lookup yields CDR1 LNHDA and CDR2 SQIVND (reference sequence). Trimming took off 1 base at V and 3 bases at J, with 13 bases between the two ends. The CDR3 contains 15 residues. The material was CD4+ or CD8+ T cells sorted from blood, obtained in a trial of the OX40 agonist ivuxolimab. The source is an adult with an advanced solid tumor such as melanoma, head and neck, liver or kidney cancer. This chain joins TRBV19 and TRBJ2-7; D is uncertain. The CDR3 sequence: CASSIGHRSFYEQYF. CDR3 nucleotides: TGTGCCAGTAGTATAGGACACAGAAGCTTCTACGAGCAGTACTTC.